Given below is one TCR beta chain in context. Its antigen is not identified. CDR3 length: 15 residues. In germline, CDR1 is SQVTM, CDR2 ANQGSEA. V was pared by 0 bases and J by 3 bases, with 6 bases of the junction left unmatched. PCR used 60 Vbeta primers and 13 Jbeta primers. Source study methods: Roughly 76 million unique TCR beta chains, about 11 million of them shared, were counted by a later analysis. The table came from immunoSEQ multiplex PCR; TCRdb's copy has only in-frame clones and leaves some out. For V, J and clone size, that table is used; D and trimming come from the DNA. The sample holds about 100,000 clones, 76% seen once. The sample comes from a study of cytomegalovirus exposure and HLA in healthy donors. About the research overall: Among several hundred genotyped donors, approximately 80% fell in the Caucasian-associated ancestry cluster. Points from the study as a whole: In a later analysis, V- and J-gene trimming of beta chains associated with a DCLRE1C missense variant, replicated independently. Later findings reportedly placed an Asian-associated ancestry cluster below the roughly 670-donor mean for N-insertions.

This clonotype was obtained from a woman younger than 30 in good health and CMV-seropositive. The V gene is TRBV29-1, the J gene TRBJ2-7; 9 bases align to TRBD1. The specimen sequenced was PBMCs. The CDR3 nucleotides read TGCAGCGTTGAAGATCAGGACAGGGGTGGCTACGAGCAGTACTTC. This sequence encodes CSVEDQDRGGYEQYF.